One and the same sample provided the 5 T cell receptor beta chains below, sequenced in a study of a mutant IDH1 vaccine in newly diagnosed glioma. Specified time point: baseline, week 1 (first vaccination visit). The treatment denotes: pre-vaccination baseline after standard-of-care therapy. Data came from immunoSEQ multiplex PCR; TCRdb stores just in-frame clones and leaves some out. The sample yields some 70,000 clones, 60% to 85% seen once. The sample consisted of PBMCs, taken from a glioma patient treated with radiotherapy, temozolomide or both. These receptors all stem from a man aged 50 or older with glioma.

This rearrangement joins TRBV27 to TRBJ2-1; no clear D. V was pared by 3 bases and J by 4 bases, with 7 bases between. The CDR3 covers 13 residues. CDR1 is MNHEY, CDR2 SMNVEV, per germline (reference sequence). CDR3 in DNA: TGTGCCAGCAGTTTCTCCCCTTACAATGAGCAGTTCTTC. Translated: CASSFSPYNEQFF.

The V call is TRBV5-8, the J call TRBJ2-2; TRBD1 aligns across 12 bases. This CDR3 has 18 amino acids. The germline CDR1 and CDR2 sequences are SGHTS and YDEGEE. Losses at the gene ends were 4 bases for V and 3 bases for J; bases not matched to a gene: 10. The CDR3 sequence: CASSRPGQGATDTGELFF. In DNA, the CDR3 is TGTGCCAGCAGCCGCCCGGGACAGGGGGCAACGGACACCGGGGAGCTGTTTTTT.

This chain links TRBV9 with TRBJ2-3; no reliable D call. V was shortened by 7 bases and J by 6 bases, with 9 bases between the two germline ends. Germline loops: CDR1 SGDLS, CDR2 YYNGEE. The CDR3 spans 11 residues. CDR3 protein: CASGKGDTQYF. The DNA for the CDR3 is TGTGCCAGCGGGAAAGGGGATACGCAGTATTTT. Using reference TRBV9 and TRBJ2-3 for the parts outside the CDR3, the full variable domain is DSGVTQTPKHLITATGQRVTLRCSPRSGDLSVYWYQQSLDQGLQFLIQYYNGEERAKGNILERFSAQQFPDLHSELNLSSLELGDSALYFCASGKGDTQYFGPGTRLTVL.

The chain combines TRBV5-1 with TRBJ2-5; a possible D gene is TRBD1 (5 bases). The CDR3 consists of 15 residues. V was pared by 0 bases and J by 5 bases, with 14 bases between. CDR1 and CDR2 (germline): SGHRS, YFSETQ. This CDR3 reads CASSLEGAGHETQYF. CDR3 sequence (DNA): TGCGCCAGCAGCTTGGAAGGGGCTGGCCATGAGACCCAGTACTTC.

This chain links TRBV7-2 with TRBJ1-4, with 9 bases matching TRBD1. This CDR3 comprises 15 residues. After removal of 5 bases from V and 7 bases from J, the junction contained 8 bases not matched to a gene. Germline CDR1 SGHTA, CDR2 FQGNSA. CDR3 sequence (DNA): TGTGCCAGCAGCCTAGGGCGGACAGGGGTTGAAAAACTGTTTTTT. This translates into CASSLGRTGVEKLFF.